The present T cell receptor (beta chain) was sequenced within a study of technical replicates of blood from four donors. CDR1 is LNHDA, CDR2 SQIVND, per germline (reference sequence). V trimming: 3 bases; J trimming: 1 base; junction bases outside the gene matches: 3. This CDR3 has 14 amino acids. Measured with immunoSEQ multiplex PCR; TCRdb has only the in-frame clones, and not every one. The data hold nearly 80,000 clones, with 96% observed a single time. Sequencing used T cells isolated from PBMCs. This chain links TRBV19 with TRBJ2-7; TRBD1 matches 7 bases. The TCR originated in a human donor in good health. CDR3 sequence reads: CASSMGTVSYEQYF. Here the CDR3 DNA reads TGTGCCAGTAGTATGGGGACAGTTTCCTACGAGCAGTACTTC.